This TCR beta chain came from a study of neurological immune-mediated disorders. Study results and caveats: Repertoires from 18 of 34 multiple sclerosis patients grouped phylogenetically into a related-CDR3 cluster, suggesting a possible signature.

This clonotype was observed at least ten times. What it binds is not known. V dropped 0 bases and J dropped 4; count of bases not matched to a gene: 6. The CDR3 totals 17 residues. Germline assignment: CDR1 MGHRA and CDR2 YSYEKL. A single record per CDR3 protein comes from TCRdb applying MiXCR to the 5' RACE reads. The profile shows 78,000 or so distinct CDR3 sequences, 4.5% to 6.5% of them singletons. V is TRBV4-1 and J is TRBJ2-1; 10 nucleotides align to TRBD1. The sequenced material came from PBMCs. The clonotype was recovered from a woman aged 25 to 39 with multiple sclerosis. The CDR3 here is CASSQDTGTGEYNEQFF. The DNA of the CDR3 is TGCGCCAGCAGCCAAGATACGGGGACAGGGGAGTACAATGAGCAGTTCTTC.